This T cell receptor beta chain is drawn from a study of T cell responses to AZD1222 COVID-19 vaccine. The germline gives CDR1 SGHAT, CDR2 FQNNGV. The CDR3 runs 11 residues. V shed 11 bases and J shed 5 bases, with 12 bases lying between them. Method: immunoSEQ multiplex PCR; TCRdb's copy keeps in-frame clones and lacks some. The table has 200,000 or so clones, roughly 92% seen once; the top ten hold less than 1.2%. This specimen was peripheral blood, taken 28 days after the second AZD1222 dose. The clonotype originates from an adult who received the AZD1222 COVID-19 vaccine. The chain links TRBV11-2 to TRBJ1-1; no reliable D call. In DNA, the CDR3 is TGTGCCTGCGGGGTAGGAACTGAAGCTTTCTTT. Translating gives CACGVGTEAFF.